The 9 T cell receptor beta chains given below trace back to one sample, sequenced in a study of a mutant IDH1 vaccine in newly diagnosed glioma. The antigens these receptors bind are not known. The method was immunoSEQ multiplex PCR; TCRdb's version includes in-frame clones alone and lacks a portion of them. The sample has about 69,000 clones; approximately 86% are singletons. Indicated time point: week 35, safety follow-up. A single vaccine dose contained 300 ug of mutant IDH1 20-mer peptide, and topical imiquimod was used with it. The input for sequencing was PBMCs, taken from a glioma patient whose treatment included an IDH1 peptide vaccine. The receptor set was obtained from a man in his thirties or forties with glioma.

The chain is built from TRBV5-1 and TRBJ1-2, with D possibly TRBD1 on 6 matching bases. Trimming shortened V by 4 bases and J by 8 bases, and 18 bases separated the two germline ends. This CDR3 contains 14 residues. Per the germline V gene, CDR1 is SGHRS and CDR2 is YFSETQ. DNA of the CDR3: TGCGCCAGCAGCGTAGCGGGGACACCTCACGGCTACACCTTC. The encoded protein is CASSVAGTPHGYTF. Full variable domain (rest looked up from reference TRBV5-1 and TRBJ1-2): KAGVTQTPRYLIKTRGQQVTLSCSPISGHRSVSWYQQTPGQGLQFLFEYFSETQRNKGNFPGRFSGRQFSNSRSEMNVSTLELGDSALYLCASSVAGTPHGYTFGSGTRLTVV.

The V gene is TRBV15, the J gene TRBJ2-7, with TRBD1 identical over 7 bases. Germline trimming cut 3 bases from V and 2 bases from J; bases unmatched to any gene: 16. CDR3 length equals 18 residues. Germline assignment: CDR1 LNHNV and CDR2 YYDKDF (reference sequence). The DNA for the CDR3 is TGTGCCACCAGCAGCTCCTTAACAGGGGCGCCGGCCACCTACGAGCAGTACTTC. Its translation is CATSSSLTGAPATYEQYF.

The chain has TRBV7-2 and TRBJ1-3; 7 positions agree with TRBD1. CDR3 length: 15 residues. Germline V gene lookup returns CDR1 SGHTA and CDR2 FQGNSA. J gave up 1 base and V 5 bases, and 5 bases lay outside the gene matches. CDR3 nucleotides: TGTGCCAGCAGCCCCCAGACAGGGTCTGGAAACACCATATATTTT. This sequence encodes CASSPQTGSGNTIYF.

V usage is TRBV28 and J usage is TRBJ2-1, with 11 nucleotides matching TRBD2. This CDR3 is built from 15 residues. Germline trimming cut 3 bases from V and 12 bases from J; bases unmatched to any gene: 10. Germline assignment: CDR1 MDHEN and CDR2 SYDVKM. DNA of the CDR3: TGTGCCAGCAGTTTTTATACTAGCGGGAGAGGGGGGCAGTTCTTC. Translating gives CASSFYTSGRGGQFF.

This clone was seen only once. The chain couples TRBV7-7 to TRBJ2-1; D could derive from TRBD1 or TRBD2 (5 bases each). CDR3 length equals 14 residues. The ends were cut back, 1 base at V and 8 bases at J, with 12 bases in the middle. Germline-derived CDR1 and CDR2 are SSHAT and FNYEAQ (reference sequence). Here the CDR3 reads CASSLGRSGHEQFF. The CDR3 bases are TGTGCCAGCAGCTTAGGGAGATCGGGGCATGAGCAGTTCTTC.

The chain has TRBV27 and TRBJ2-7; 7 bases line up with TRBD2. The CDR3 is made up of 15 amino acids. Germline CDR1 reads MNHEY; CDR2 reads SMNVEV (reference sequence). V shed 5 bases and J 1 base; nucleotides not matched to a gene: 8. The CDR3 loop is CASSPRGGGSYEQYF. The DNA for the CDR3 is TGTGCCAGCAGTCCCCGCGGGGGTGGGTCCTACGAGCAGTACTTC.

V and J are TRBV7-9 and TRBJ2-5, with D possibly matching TRBD2 (7 bases). Per germline, CDR1 SEHNR and CDR2 FQNEAQ (reference sequence). The CDR3 has 15 residues. The V end lost 7 bases, the J end lost 2 bases, and 17 bases lay between the germline ends. CDR3 DNA: TGTGCCAGCACCTCATGGAGCGGGACACAAGAGACCCAGTACTTC. Encoded protein: CASTSWSGTQETQYF.

The chain couples TRBV28 to TRBJ2-7, with TRBD1 matching over 9 bases. CDR3 length equals 15 residues. Trimming removed 6 bases from V and 4 bases from J; junction bases left unmatched: 10. Germline V gives CDR1 MDHEN, CDR2 SYDVKM. The CDR3 here is CASSPTGTGMYEQYF. The CDR3, as DNA: TGTGCCAGCAGCCCGACCGGGACAGGGATGTACGAGCAGTACTTC.

The CDR3 spells CASSSSGKNTGELFF. The CDR3 coding sequence is TGTGCCAGCAGCTCTAGCGGGAAGAACACCGGGGAGCTGTTTTTT. The gene calls are TRBV7-8 and TRBJ2-2, with 9 positions matching TRBD2. V trimming: 4 bases; J trimming: 1 base; junction bases outside the gene matches: 1. In germline, CDR1 is SGHVS, CDR2 FQNEAQ. The CDR3 is 15 residues long. Full variable domain (outside the CDR3, taken from reference TRBV7-8 and TRBJ2-2): GAGVSQSPRYKVAKRGQDVALRCDPISGHVSLFWYQQALGQGPEFLTYFQNEAQLDKSGLPSDRFFAERPEGSVSTLKIQRTQQEDSAVYLCASSSSGKNTGELFFGEGSRLTVL.